This passage covers 26 T cell receptor beta chains from one sample sequenced in a study of T cells in Graves' hyperthyroidism and ophthalmopathy. What was amplified from RNA transcripts were TCR beta CDR3 regions. First-round RT-PCR of the TCR CDR3 relied on the HTBI primer set. Via MiXCR, TCRdb re-called the multiplex PCR reads, giving one row per CDR3 protein. Of around 300,000 distinct CDR3 sequences detected, 22% appear once; the ten largest clones hold around 64%. Sequences were obtained from blood. These receptors all stem from a man aged 30 to 39 with Graves' ophthalmopathy.

This clonotype was detected ten times or more. This chain connects TRBV27 to TRBJ2-3; TRBD2 matches 8 bases. Germline V lookup: CDR1 MNHEY, CDR2 SMNVEV (reference sequence). V shed 3 bases and J 4 bases; nucleotides not matched to a gene: 6. CDR3 length: 15 amino acids. The DNA for the CDR3 is TGTGCCAGCAGTTTCGCACTAGCGGAAGCAGATACGCAGTATTTT. As protein: CASSFALAEADTQYF.

This clonotype has a single count. V usage is TRBV20-1 and J usage is TRBJ2-4; 7 positions match TRBD2. V dropped 8 bases and J dropped 3; count of bases not matched to a gene: 7. Germline values: CDR1 DFQATT, CDR2 SNEGSKA (reference sequence). The CDR3 has 13 residues. This CDR3 is CSTLPGGKNIQYF. CDR3 nucleotides: TGCAGTACCCTCCCGGGGGGCAAAAACATTCAGTACTTC.

The rearrangement uses TRBV7-2 and TRBJ2-3, with 8 bases that match TRBD1. Per germline, CDR1 SGHTA and CDR2 FQGNSA. The CDR3 extends over 15 amino acids. With 4 bases clipped from V and 6 bases from J, the junction kept 9 bases outside the gene matches. The CDR3 loop reads CASSSRGQGYDTQYF. The CDR3 coding sequence is TGTGCCAGCAGCTCACGCGGACAGGGTTACGATACGCAGTATTTT. The whole variable domain, filled in from reference TRBV7-2 and TRBJ2-3, reads GAGVSQSPSNKVTEKGKDVELRCDPISGHTALYWYRQSLGQGLEFLIYFQGNSAPDKSGLPSDRFSAERTGGSVSTLTIQRTQQEDSAVYLCASSSRGQGYDTQYFGPGTRLTVL.

The V gene is TRBV20-1, the J gene TRBJ2-1; D remains unclear. CDR1 and CDR2 from the germline V gene are DFQATT and SNEGSKA (reference sequence). The CDR3 is made up of 13 amino acids. Trimming shortened V by 6 bases and J by 2 bases, and 11 bases separated the two germline ends. CDR3 nucleotides: TGCAGTGCCCTAAGGGATGCCTACAATGAGCAGTTCTTC. It yields the protein CSALRDAYNEQFF.

This clonotype has ten or more counts. The chain carries TRBV11-3 and TRBJ2-1, with 8 positions matching TRBD1. Trimming removed 8 bases from V and 1 base from J; junction bases left unmatched: 4. CDR1 is SGHNT, CDR2 YENEEA, per germline. The CDR3 extends over 14 amino acids. The CDR3 is CASSRQGSYNEQFF. CDR3 DNA sequence: TGTGCCAGCTCTCGACAGGGGTCCTACAATGAGCAGTTCTTC. Drawing the rest from reference TRBV11-3 and TRBJ2-1, the complete variable domain is EAGVVQSPRYKIIEKKQPVAFWCNPISGHNTLYWYLQNLGQGPELLIRYENEEAVDDSQLPKDRFSAERLKGVDSTLKIQPAELGDSAVYLCASSRQGSYNEQFFGPGTRLTVL.

The CDR3 loop reads CASSQAKRGQETQYF. The CDR3 nucleotides are TGTGCCAGCAGCCAAGCCAAGCGGGGACAAGAGACCCAGTACTTC. This chain connects TRBV3-1 to TRBJ2-5; the match to TRBD2 covers 7 bases. Germline V CDR1 and CDR2: LGHDT, YNNKEL (reference sequence). Trimming took 1 base from V and 2 from J; bases not matched to a gene: 4. The length of the CDR3 is 15 residues.

In the case of this clonotype: A clone one base away is much larger, so this may be a read error. The V call is TRBV11-2, the J call TRBJ1-2; D gene unclear. This CDR3 region has 13 residues. Germline V gene data show CDR1 as SGHAT and CDR2 as FQNNGV. The CDR3, as DNA: TGTGCCAGCAGCCTTAGCACTAAATATGGCTACACCTTC. It encodes CASSLSTKYGYTF.

This chain links TRBV6-5 with TRBJ2-5; 10 bases match TRBD1. Trimming cost V 4 bases and J 4 bases; bases outside gene matches: 3. Per the germline V gene, CDR1 is MNHEY and CDR2 is SVGAGI. This CDR3 contains 14 residues. The CDR3 sequence: CASSSWDRGETQYF. The CDR3 coding sequence is TGTGCCAGCAGTTCCTGGGACAGGGGAGAGACCCAGTACTTC.

This clonotype was seen many times. This chain uses TRBV9 with TRBJ2-1; D gene uncertain. The V end was cut by 7 bases, the J end by 0 bases, with 8 bases between. Germline-derived CDR1 and CDR2 are SGDLS and YYNGEE. The CDR3 is 13 amino acids. The chain's CDR3 is CASSPSSYNEQFF. Here the CDR3 DNA reads TGTGCCAGCTCTCCGAGCTCCTACAATGAGCAGTTCTTC.

This chain links TRBV19 with TRBJ1-1, with TRBD1 identical over 8 bases. Germline lookup yields CDR1 LNHDA and CDR2 SQIVND (reference sequence). The CDR3 loop spans 15 amino acids. Losses at the gene ends were 5 bases for V and 0 bases for J; bases not matched to a gene: 5. CDR3: CASSVTGGMNTEAFF. The DNA for the CDR3 is TGTGCCAGTAGTGTTACAGGGGGGATGAACACTGAAGCTTTCTTT.

The gene calls are TRBV6-1 and TRBJ2-4, with 9 bases lining up with TRBD2. With 4 bases clipped from V and 0 bases from J, the junction kept 1 base outside the gene matches. Per germline, CDR1 MNHNS and CDR2 SASEGT. The length of the CDR3 is 15 residues. CDR3 sequence (DNA): TGTGCCAGCAGTGGACTAGCGGAAGCCAAAAACATTCAGTACTTC. This sequence encodes CASSGLAEAKNIQYF.

The CDR3 is CASSSLAEAFF. CDR3 coding DNA: TGTGCCAGCAGCTCCCTGGCTGAAGCTTTCTTT. The chain recombines TRBV6-1 with TRBJ1-1; D uncertain. Germline-derived CDR1 and CDR2 are MNHNS and SASEGT. The CDR3 totals 11 residues. Trimming took off 6 bases at V and 6 bases at J, with 8 bases between the two ends.

This clonotype was found many times. The V call is TRBV11-2, the J call TRBJ2-5; a possible D gene is TRBD2 (6 bases). Trimming took off 5 bases at V and 5 bases at J, with 18 bases between the two ends. Germline V CDR1 and CDR2: SGHAT, FQNNGV. This CDR3 comprises 15 residues. The CDR3 nucleotides are TGTGCCAGCAGCGCGACTAGGTTTCCTTCCGAGACCCAGTACTTC. The encoded protein is CASSATRFPSETQYF.

This clonotype was observed a few times. CDR3 DNA sequence: TGTGCCAGCAGTTCCGGGACAAGCCTAGCCAAAAACATTCAGTACTTC. Translated: CASSSGTSLAKNIQYF. The chain couples TRBV28 to TRBJ2-4, with D possibly TRBD1 on 6 matching bases. Trimming removed 4 bases at V and 0 bases at J, with 13 bases between. The germline V gene encodes CDR1 MDHEN and CDR2 SYDVKM. The CDR3 sequence is 16 residues long.

This clonotype was observed many times. CDR3 coding DNA: TGTGCCTGGAGTGTATGGGCAGGCAATCAGCCCCAGCATTTT. Protein sequence: CAWSVWAGNQPQHF. The rearrangement uses TRBV30 and TRBJ1-5; D remains ambiguous. CDR1 and CDR2 from the germline V gene are GTSNPN and SVGIG (reference sequence). This CDR3 region has 14 residues. V lost 0 bases, J lost 2 bases, and 8 bases lay in between.

This clonotype has just a few counts. This chain connects TRBV5-5 to TRBJ1-2; D is uncertain. V gave up 4 bases and J gave up 8 bases, with 15 bases separating them. The CDR3 is 13 residues long. Germline V gene sequence: CDR1 SGHKS, CDR2 YYEKEE (reference sequence). The CDR3 DNA reads TGTGCCAGCAGCCCTGGTCCTCGCTGGGGCTACACCTTC. Translated, it gives CASSPGPRWGYTF.

The J gene is TRBJ2-1, the V gene TRBV9; D is possibly TRBD1 (6 bases). Germline V gene sequence: CDR1 SGDLS, CDR2 YYNGEE. The CDR3 extends over 15 amino acids. Between the trimmed V and J ends, which lost 4 bases and 2 bases, there was a span of 13 bases. The DNA of the CDR3 is TGTGCCAGCAGCCCTACTGAGGGGGCCTACAATGAGCAGTTCTTC. Translation gives CASSPTEGAYNEQFF.

Ten or more counts support this clonotype. The gene calls are TRBV28 and TRBJ1-2, with a weak D call TRBD1 (5 bases). This CDR3 has 16 amino acids. The germline CDR1 and CDR2 sequences are MDHEN and SYDVKM. The V gene lost 6 bases and the J gene lost 2 bases, with 19 bases spanning the gap. This CDR3 reads CASRPAGASSNYGYTF. CDR3 DNA sequence: TGTGCCAGCAGGCCCGCCGGGGCGTCGTCGAACTATGGCTACACCTTC.

This clonotype came up many times. This chain connects TRBV7-6 to TRBJ2-1, with a tentative D call TRBD2 (6 bases). V was shortened by 2 bases and J by 9 bases, with 14 bases between the two germline ends. Germline V CDR1 and CDR2: SGHVS, FNYEAQ. The CDR3 is made up of 14 amino acids. CDR3 region: CASSLTGSSSEQFF. CDR3 sequence (DNA): TGTGCCAGCAGCTTAACCGGGAGTTCAAGTGAGCAGTTCTTC.

The genes are TRBV12-3 or TRBV12-4 and TRBJ1-5; TRBD1 is a possible D gene (6 bases). The germline V and J ends were trimmed by 6 bases and 5 bases, with 14 bases remaining between them. The CDR3 consists of 14 residues. The CDR3, as DNA: TGTGCCAGCAGCCTGGACAGTACCGATCAGCCCCAGCATTTT. It encodes CASSLDSTDQPQHF.

This chain's CDR3 is CASSRRTSGVSYNEQFF. CDR3 nucleotide sequence: TGCGCCAGCAGCCGCCGGACTAGCGGGGTTTCCTACAATGAGCAGTTCTTC. The genes are TRBV4-1 and TRBJ2-1; TRBD2 aligns across 12 bases. V shed 4 bases, J shed 1 base, and the junction held 5 bases outside the gene matches. Germline CDR1 MGHRA, CDR2 YSYEKL. The CDR3 is made up of 17 amino acids.

This clonotype has ten or more counts. The chain recombines TRBV18 with TRBJ2-7, with a weak D call TRBD2 (5 bases). V shed 2 bases and J shed 3 bases, with 11 bases lying between them. Germline V gene data show CDR1 as KGHSH and CDR2 as LQKENI. The CDR3 is 14 amino acids. CDR3 coding DNA: TGTGCCAGCTCACCAGCGAGCGGAGTCTACGAGCAGTACTTC. Amino acids: CASSPASGVYEQYF.

This clonotype showed up just a few times. The chain links TRBV3-1 to TRBJ2-1; D is perhaps TRBD1 (5 bases). The CDR3 covers 14 residues. The germline gives CDR1 LGHDT, CDR2 YNNKEL (reference sequence). Trimming cost V 3 bases and J 9 bases, with 15 bases left between them. CDR3: CASSQNPSGIEQFF. CDR3 bases: TGTGCCAGCAGCCAGAACCCTTCAGGGATTGAGCAGTTCTTC.

The chain links TRBV6-1 to TRBJ2-7; D is unresolved. The V and J ends lost 3 bases and 6 bases respectively, with 12 bases between them. The germline V gene encodes CDR1 MNHNS and CDR2 SASEGT. The CDR3 spans 13 residues. This chain's CDR3 is CASSENSRLEQYF. The CDR3, as DNA: TGTGCCAGCAGTGAGAACAGTCGCCTCGAGCAGTACTTC.

Only a few counts were recorded for this clonotype. The V gene is TRBV27, the J gene TRBJ2-5, with D tentatively TRBD1 or TRBD2 (5 bases each). Trimming stripped 8 bases from V and 2 bases from J, with 21 bases between. Germline values: CDR1 MNHEY, CDR2 SMNVEV (reference sequence). This CDR3 region has 16 residues. The CDR3 nucleotides read TGTGCCAGCCGGTCGCCGTCGGGGCAGACGCAAGAGACCCAGTACTTC. Its translation is CASRSPSGQTQETQYF.

The V gene is TRBV6-5, the J gene TRBJ1-2, with D uncertain. This CDR3 has 13 residues. Germline V CDR1 and CDR2: MNHEY, SVGAGI. The ends were cut back, 4 bases at V and 8 bases at J, with 14 bases in the middle. The CDR3 sequence is CASSFIMSGGYTF. CDR3 DNA: TGTGCCAGCAGTTTTATCATGTCTGGCGGCTACACCTTC.